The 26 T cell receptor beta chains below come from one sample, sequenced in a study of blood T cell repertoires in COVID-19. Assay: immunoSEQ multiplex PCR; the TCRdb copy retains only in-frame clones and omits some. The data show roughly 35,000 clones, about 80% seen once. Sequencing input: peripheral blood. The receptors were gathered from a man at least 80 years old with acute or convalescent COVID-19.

The CDR3 reads CASSEVRAYEQYF. The DNA of the CDR3 is TGTGCCAGCAGTGAGGTCAGGGCGTACGAGCAGTACTTC. This rearrangement joins TRBV2 to TRBJ2-7; the D gene is possibly TRBD1 (5 bases). Trimming left V 3 bases short and J 4 bases short, with 10 bases between. CDR3 length: 13 amino acids. Germline V CDR1 and CDR2: SNHLY, FYNNEI.

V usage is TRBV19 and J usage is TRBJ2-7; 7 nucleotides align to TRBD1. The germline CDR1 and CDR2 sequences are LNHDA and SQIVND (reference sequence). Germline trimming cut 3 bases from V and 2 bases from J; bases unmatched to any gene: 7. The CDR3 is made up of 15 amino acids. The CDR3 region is CASSIVLTGPYEQYF. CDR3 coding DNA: TGTGCCAGTAGTATTGTCCTGACAGGGCCCTACGAGCAGTACTTC.

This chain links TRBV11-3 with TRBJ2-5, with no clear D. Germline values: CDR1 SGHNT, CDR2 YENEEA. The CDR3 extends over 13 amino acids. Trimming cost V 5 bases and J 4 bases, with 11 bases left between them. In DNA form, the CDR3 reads TGTGCCAGCAGCCCATCGGGTGGAGAGACCCAGTACTTC. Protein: CASSPSGGETQYF.

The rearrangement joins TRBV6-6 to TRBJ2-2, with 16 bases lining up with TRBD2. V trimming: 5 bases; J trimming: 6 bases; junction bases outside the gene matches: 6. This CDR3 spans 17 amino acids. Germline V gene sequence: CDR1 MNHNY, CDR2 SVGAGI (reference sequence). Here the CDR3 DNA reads TGTGCCAGCAGTCCTTGGGGACTAGCGGGGGGGTCCGGGGAGCTGTTTTTT. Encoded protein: CASSPWGLAGGSGELFF.

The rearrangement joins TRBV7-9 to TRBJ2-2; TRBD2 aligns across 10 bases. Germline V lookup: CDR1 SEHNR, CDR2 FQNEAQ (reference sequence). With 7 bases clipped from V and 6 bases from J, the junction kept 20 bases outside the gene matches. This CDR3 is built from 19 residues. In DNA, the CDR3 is TGTGCCAGCACCGCGGGACGGAGGACTAGCGGTAGAAGGGCCGGGGAGCTGTTTTTT. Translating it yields CASTAGRRTSGRRAGELFF.

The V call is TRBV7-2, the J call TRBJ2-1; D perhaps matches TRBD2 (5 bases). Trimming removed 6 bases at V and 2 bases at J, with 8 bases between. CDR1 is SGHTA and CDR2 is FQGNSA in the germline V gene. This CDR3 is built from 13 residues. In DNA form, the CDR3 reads TGTGCCAGCAGACAGACTACCTACAATGAGCAGTTCTTC. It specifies CASRQTTYNEQFF.

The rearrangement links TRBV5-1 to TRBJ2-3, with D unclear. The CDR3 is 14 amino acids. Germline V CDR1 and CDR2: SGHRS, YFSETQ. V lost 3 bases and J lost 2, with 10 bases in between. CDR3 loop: CASSSGGFTDTQYF. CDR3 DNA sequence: TGCGCCAGCAGCTCTGGTGGCTTCACAGATACGCAGTATTTT.

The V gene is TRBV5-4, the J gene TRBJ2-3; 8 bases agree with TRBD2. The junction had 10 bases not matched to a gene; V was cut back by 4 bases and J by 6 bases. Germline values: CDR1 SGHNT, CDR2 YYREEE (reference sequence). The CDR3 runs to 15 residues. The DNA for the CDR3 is TGTGCCAGCAGCCCCTCTGGGACTAGAGGGGATACGCAGTATTTT. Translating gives CASSPSGTRGDTQYF.

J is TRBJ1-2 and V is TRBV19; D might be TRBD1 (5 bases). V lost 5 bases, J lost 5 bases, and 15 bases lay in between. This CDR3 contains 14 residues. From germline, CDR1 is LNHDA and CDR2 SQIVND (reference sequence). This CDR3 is CASSPQGIGYGYTF. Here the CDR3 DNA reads TGTGCCAGTAGTCCTCAGGGCATCGGGTATGGCTACACCTTC.

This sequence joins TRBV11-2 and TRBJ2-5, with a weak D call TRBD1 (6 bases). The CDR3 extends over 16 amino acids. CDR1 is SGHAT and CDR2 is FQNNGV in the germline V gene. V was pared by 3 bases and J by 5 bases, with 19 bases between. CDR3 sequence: CASSFPRGAGVETQYF. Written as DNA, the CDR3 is TGTGCCAGCAGCTTCCCAAGGGGTGCAGGGGTGGAGACCCAGTACTTC.

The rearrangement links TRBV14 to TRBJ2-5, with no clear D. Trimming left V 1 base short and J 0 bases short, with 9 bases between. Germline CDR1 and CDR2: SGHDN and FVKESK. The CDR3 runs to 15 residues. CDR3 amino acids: CASSQAAGYQETQYF. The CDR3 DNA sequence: TGTGCCAGCAGCCAAGCTGCCGGTTACCAAGAGACCCAGTACTTC.

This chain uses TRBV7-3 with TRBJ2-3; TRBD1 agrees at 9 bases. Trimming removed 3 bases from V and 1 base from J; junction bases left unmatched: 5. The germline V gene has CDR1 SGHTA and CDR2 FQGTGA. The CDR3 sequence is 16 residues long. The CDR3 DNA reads TGTGCCAGCAGCTTGGGGACAGGGAGTGGCACAGATACGCAGTATTTT. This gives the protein CASSLGTGSGTDTQYF.

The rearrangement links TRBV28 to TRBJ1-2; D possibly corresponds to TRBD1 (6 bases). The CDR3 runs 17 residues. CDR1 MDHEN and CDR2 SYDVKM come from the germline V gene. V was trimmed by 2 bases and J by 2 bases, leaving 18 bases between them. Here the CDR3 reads CASSLSYGTRANYGYTF. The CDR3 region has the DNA TGTGCCAGCAGTTTAAGCTACGGGACAAGGGCAAACTATGGCTACACCTTC.

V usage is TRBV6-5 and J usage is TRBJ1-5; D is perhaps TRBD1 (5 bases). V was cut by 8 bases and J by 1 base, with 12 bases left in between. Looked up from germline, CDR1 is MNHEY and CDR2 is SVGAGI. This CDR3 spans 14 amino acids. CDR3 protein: CASEADRSNQPQHF. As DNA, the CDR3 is TGTGCCAGCGAAGCAGACAGAAGCAATCAGCCCCAGCATTTT.

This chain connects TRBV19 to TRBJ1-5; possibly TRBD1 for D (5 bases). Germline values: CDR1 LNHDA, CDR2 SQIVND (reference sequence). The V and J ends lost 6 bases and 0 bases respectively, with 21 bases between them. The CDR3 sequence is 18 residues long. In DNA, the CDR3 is TGTGCCAGTAGAGGCCATGGCCGTGGTCAGGGTAGCAATCAGCCCCAGCATTTT. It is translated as CASRGHGRGQGSNQPQHF.

This CDR3 reads CASSRGTAYGYTF. DNA of the CDR3: TGTGCCAGCAGTCGCGGGACGGCCTATGGCTACACCTTC. The chain carries TRBV6-5 and TRBJ1-2, with TRBD1 as a possible D gene (5 bases). This CDR3 has 13 residues. Trimming took 5 bases from V and 4 from J, leaving 11 bases between them. Germline CDR1 MNHEY, CDR2 SVGAGI.

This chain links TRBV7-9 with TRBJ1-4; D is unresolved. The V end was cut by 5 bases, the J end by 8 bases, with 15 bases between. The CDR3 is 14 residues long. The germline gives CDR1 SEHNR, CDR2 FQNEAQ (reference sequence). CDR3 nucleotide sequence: TGTGCCAGCAGCCCACGAGGGAGTAAAGAAAAACTGTTTTTT. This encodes CASSPRGSKEKLFF. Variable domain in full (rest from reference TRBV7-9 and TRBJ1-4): DTGVSQNPRHKITKRGQNVTFRCDPISEHNRLYWYRQTLGQGPEFLTYFQNEAQLEKSRLLSDRFSAERPKGSFSTLEIQRTEQGDSAMYLCASSPRGSKEKLFFGSGTQLSVL.

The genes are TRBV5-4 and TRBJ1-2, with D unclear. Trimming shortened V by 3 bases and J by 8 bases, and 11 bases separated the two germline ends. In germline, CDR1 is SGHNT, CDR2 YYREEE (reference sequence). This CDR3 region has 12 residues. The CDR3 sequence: CASSSTPWGYTF. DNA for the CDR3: TGTGCCAGCAGCTCCACACCCTGGGGCTACACCTTC.

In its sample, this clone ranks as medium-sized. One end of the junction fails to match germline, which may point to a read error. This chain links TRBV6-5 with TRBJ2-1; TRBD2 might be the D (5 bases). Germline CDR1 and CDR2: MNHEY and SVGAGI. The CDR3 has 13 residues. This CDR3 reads CASTPAANNEQFF. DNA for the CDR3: TGTGCTAGCACCCCAGCGGCAAACAATGAGCAGTTCTTC.

The DNA for the CDR3 is TGTGCCTGGAGGGACAGCCAAATGAACACTGAAGCTTTCTTT. Translation: CAWRDSQMNTEAFF. J is TRBJ1-1 and V is TRBV30; maybe TRBD1 (6 bases). V lost 3 bases and J 0 bases, leaving 11 bases between the germline ends. Per the germline V gene, CDR1 is GTSNPN and CDR2 is SVGIG (reference sequence). This CDR3 spans 14 amino acids.

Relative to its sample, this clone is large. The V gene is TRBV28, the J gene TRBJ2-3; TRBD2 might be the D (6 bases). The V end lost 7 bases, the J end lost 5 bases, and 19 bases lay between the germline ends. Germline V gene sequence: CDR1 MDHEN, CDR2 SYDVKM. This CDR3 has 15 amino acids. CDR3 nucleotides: TGTGCCAGCATCAAACGGGACTTTTTGGGAGATACGCAGTATTTT. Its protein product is CASIKRDFLGDTQYF.

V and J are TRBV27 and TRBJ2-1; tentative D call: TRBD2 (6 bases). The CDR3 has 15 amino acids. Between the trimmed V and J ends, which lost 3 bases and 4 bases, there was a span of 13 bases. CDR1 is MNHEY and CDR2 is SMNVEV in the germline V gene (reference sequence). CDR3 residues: CASSFVGSGYNEQFF. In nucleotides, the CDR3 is TGTGCCAGCAGTTTTGTGGGTAGCGGATACAATGAGCAGTTCTTC.

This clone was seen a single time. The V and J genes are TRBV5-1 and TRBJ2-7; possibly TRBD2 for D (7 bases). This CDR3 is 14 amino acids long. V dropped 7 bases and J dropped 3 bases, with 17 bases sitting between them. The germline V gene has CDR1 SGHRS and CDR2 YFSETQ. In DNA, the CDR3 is TGCGCCAGCCCTCGAGGGGGGGGCCTCTACGAGCAGTACTTC. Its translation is CASPRGGGLYEQYF.

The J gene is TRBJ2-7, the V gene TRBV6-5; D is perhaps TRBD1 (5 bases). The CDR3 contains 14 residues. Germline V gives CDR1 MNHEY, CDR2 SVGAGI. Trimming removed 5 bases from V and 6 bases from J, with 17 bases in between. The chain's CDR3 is CASSTRDHSPEQYF. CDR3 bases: TGTGCCAGCAGTACCAGGGATCATTCACCCGAGCAGTACTTC.

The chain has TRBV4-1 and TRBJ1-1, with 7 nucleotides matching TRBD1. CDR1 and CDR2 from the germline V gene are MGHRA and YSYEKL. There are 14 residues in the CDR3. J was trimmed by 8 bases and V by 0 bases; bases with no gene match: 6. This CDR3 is CASSQDYRGAEAFF. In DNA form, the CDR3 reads TGCGCCAGCAGCCAAGATTACAGGGGAGCGGAAGCTTTCTTT.

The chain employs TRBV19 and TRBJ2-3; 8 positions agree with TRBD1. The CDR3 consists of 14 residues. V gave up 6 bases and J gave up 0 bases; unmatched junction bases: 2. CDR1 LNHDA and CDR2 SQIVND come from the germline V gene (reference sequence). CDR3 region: CASSWTGSTDTQYF. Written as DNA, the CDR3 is TGTGCCAGTAGCTGGACAGGGAGCACAGATACGCAGTATTTT.